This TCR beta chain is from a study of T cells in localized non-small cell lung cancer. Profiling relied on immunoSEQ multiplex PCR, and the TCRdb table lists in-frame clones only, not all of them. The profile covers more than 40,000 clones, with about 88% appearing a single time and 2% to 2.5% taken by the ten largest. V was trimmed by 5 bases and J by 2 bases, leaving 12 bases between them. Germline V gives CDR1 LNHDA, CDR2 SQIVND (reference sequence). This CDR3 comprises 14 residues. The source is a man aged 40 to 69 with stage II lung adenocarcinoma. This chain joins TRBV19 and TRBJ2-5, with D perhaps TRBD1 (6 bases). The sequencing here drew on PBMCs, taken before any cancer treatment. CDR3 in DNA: TGTGCCAGTAGTTCAACAGGGAATCAAGAGACCCAGTACTTC. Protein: CASSSTGNQETQYF.